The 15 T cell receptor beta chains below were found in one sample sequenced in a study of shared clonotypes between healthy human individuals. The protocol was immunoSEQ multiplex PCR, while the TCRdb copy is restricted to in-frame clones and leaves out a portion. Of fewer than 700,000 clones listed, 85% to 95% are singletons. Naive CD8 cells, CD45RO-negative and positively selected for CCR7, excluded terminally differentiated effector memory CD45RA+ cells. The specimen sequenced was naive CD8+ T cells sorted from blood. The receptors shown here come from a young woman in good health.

The CDR3 is CASSYSTGGDTQYF. In DNA form, the CDR3 reads TGTGCCAGCAGTTACTCTACAGGGGGAGATACGCAGTATTTT. J is TRBJ2-3 and V is TRBV6-5; 8 bases map to TRBD1. The CDR3 runs to 14 residues. Per germline, CDR1 MNHEY and CDR2 SVGAGI. Losses at the gene ends were 0 bases for V and 5 bases for J; bases not matched to a gene: 1.

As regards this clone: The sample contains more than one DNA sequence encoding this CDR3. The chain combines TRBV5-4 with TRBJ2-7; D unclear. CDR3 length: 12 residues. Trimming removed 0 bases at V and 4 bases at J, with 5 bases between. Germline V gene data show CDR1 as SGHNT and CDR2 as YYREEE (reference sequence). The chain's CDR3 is CASSLGGYEQYF. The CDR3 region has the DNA TGTGCCAGCAGCTTGGGGGGATACGAGCAGTACTTC.

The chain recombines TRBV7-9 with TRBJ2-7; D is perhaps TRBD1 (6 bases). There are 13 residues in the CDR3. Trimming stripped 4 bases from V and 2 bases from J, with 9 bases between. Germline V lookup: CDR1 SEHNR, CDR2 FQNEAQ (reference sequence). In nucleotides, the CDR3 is TGTGCCAGCAGCTACGGACAGACCTACGAGCAGTACTTC. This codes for CASSYGQTYEQYF.

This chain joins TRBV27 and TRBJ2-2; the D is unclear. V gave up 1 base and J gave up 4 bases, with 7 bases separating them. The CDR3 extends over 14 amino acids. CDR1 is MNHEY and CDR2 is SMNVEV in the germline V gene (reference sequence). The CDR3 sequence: CASSLFLSTGELFF. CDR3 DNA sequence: TGTGCCAGCAGTTTATTCCTGAGCACCGGGGAGCTGTTTTTT.

This CDR3 is CTSSQVGGGLSYEQYF. CDR3 nucleotide sequence: TGCACCAGCAGCCAAGTGGGCGGGGGGCTCTCCTACGAGCAGTACTTC. The V gene is TRBV1, the J gene TRBJ2-5; the table's D call, TRBD2, has no DNA check behind it. Gene TRBJ2-7 matches the end of the DNA better, so the J call may be wrong. TRBV1 is an annotated pseudogene. CDR3 size: 16 residues.

The CDR3 protein is CASTAENTGELFF. The CDR3 DNA follows: TGTGCCAGCACGGCAGAGAACACCGGGGAGCTGTTTTTT. The chain links TRBV28 to TRBJ2-2; no firm D call. The CDR3 sequence is 13 residues long. CDR1 and CDR2 from the germline V gene are MDHEN and SYDVKM. Trimming left V 7 bases short and J 1 base short, with 7 bases between.

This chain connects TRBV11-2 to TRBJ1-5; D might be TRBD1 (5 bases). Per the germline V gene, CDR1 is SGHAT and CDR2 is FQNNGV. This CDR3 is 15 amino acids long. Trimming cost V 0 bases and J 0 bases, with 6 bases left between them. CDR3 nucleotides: TGTGCCAGCAGCTTAGACAGGGCTAGCAATCAGCCCCAGCATTTT. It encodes CASSLDRASNQPQHF.

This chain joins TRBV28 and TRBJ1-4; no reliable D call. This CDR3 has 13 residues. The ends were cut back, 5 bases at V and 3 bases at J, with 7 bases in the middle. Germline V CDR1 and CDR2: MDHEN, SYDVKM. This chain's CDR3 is CASSPLPNEKLFF. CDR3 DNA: TGTGCCAGCAGTCCCCTACCTAATGAAAAACTGTTTTTT.

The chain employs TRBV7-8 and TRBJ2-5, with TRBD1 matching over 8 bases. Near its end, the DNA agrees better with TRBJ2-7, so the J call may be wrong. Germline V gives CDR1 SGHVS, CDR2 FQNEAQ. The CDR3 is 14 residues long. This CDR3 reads CASSPRTGPYEQYF. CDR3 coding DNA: TGTGCCAGCAGCCCTCGGACAGGGCCGTACGAGCAGTACTTC.

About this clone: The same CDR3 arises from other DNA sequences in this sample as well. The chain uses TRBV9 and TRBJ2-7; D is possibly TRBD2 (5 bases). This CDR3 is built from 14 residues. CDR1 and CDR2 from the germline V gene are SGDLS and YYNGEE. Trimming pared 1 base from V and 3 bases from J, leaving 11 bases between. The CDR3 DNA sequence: TGTGCCAGCAGCGTAAGCGGAACCGGCTACGAGCAGTACTTC. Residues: CASSVSGTGYEQYF.

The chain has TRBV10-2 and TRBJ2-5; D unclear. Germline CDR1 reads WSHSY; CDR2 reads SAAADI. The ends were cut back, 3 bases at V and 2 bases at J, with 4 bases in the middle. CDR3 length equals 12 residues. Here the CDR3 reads CASSDRQETQYF. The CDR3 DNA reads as TGCGCCAGCAGTGACAGGCAAGAGACCCAGTACTTC.

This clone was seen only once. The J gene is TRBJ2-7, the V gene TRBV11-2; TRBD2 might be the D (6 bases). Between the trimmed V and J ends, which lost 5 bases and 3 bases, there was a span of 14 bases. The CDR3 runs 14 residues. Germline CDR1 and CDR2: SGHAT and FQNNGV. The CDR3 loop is CASSGRGSIYEQYF. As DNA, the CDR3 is TGTGCCAGCAGCGGTCGGGGGTCGATCTACGAGCAGTACTTC.

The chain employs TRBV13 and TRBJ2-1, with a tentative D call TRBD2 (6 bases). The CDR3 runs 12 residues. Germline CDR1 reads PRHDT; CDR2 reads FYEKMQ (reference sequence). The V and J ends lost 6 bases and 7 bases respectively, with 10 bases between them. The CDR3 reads CASSSTRNEQFF. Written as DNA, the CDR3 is TGTGCCAGCAGTTCGACTAGGAATGAGCAGTTCTTC.

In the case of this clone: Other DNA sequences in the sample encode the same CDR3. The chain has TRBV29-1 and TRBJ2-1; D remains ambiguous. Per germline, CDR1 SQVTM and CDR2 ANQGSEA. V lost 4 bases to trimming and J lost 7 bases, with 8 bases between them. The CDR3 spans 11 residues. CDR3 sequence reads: CSVVVVNEQFF. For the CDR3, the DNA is TGCAGCGTTGTCGTGGTAAATGAGCAGTTCTTC.

The CDR3 region has the DNA TGTGCCAGCAGCTCAAGACAGGGTAGCCACAATGAGCAGTTCTTC. It translates to CASSSRQGSHNEQFF. The J gene is TRBJ2-1, the V gene TRBV7-8; the match to TRBD1 covers 7 bases. V lost 4 bases to trimming and J lost 5 bases; unmatched junction nucleotides: 8. The V gene's germline CDR1 is SGHVS and CDR2 FQNEAQ. CDR3 size: 15 residues.